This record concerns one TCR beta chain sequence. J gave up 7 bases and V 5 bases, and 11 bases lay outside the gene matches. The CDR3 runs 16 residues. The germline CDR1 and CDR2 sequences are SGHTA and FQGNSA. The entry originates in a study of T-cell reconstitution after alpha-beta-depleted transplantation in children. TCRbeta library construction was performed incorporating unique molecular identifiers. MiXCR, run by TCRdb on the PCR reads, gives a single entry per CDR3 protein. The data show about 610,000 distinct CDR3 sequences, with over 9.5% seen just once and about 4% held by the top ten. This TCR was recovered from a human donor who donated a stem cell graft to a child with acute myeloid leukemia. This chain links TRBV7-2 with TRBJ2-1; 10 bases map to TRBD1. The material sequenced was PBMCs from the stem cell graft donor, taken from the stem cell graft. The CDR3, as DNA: TGTGCCAGCAGCCCCCTCGACAGGGGGCTATCTAATGAGCAGTTCTTC. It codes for CASSPLDRGLSNEQFF.